One sample yielded the 11 T cell receptor beta chains listed below, sequenced in a study of radiation and T cells in renal cell carcinoma. TCRdb's copy holds only in-frame clones and misses some; the assay was immunoSEQ multiplex PCR. The sample holds roughly 49,000 clones; more than 80% are singletons and the top ten take under 30%. Time point meaning: blood 2 weeks post-SBRT. Regarding treatment: 15 Gy SBRT to primary tumor, nephrectomy 4 weeks later. Sample: blood, taken from a patient whose treatment included radiotherapy and nephrectomy. Source of these receptors: a woman aged 70-85 years with renal cell carcinoma.

The J gene is TRBJ2-1, the V gene TRBV5-1; 10 bases line up with TRBD2. J gave up 8 bases and V 4 bases, and 9 bases lay outside the gene matches. This CDR3 region has 15 residues. Germline-derived CDR1 and CDR2 are SGHRS and YFSETQ. CDR3 sequence (DNA): TGCGCCAGCAGCATAGGACTAGCGGAGTCGGATGAGCAGTTCTTC. This sequence encodes CASSIGLAESDEQFF.

The chain is built from TRBV7-3 and TRBJ2-2; D unresolved. Germline values: CDR1 SGHTA, CDR2 FQGTGA. V was clipped by 5 bases and J by 0 bases, with 16 bases between them. The CDR3 runs 17 residues. CDR3 in DNA: TGTGCCAGCAGCCCTCACCCCGGGCCTACGAACACCGGGGAGCTGTTTTTT. It specifies CASSPHPGPTNTGELFF.

The genes are TRBV7-9 and TRBJ2-1; no firm D call. Germline V gene sequence: CDR1 SEHNR, CDR2 FQNEAQ (reference sequence). V lost 4 bases and J 10 bases, leaving 14 bases between the germline ends. This CDR3 has 13 amino acids. Here the CDR3 DNA reads TGTGCCAGCAGCTCGGACCGTTGGACGGAGCAGTTCTTC. This codes for CASSSDRWTEQFF.

This sequence joins TRBV6-4 and TRBJ1-2; D is ambiguous. Trimming took off 0 bases at V and 8 bases at J, with 16 bases between the two ends. This CDR3 is 15 amino acids long. Germline loops: CDR1 MRHNA, CDR2 SNTAGT. This chain's CDR3 is CASSDSASRRGGYTF. DNA for the CDR3: TGTGCCAGCAGTGACTCCGCCAGCCGCCGGGGAGGCTACACCTTC.

A few counts support this clone. The rearrangement joins TRBV19 to TRBJ2-5; TRBD1 or TRBD2 may be the D gene (5 bases each). Trimming took off 7 bases at V and 5 bases at J, with 14 bases between the two ends. The CDR3 totals 13 residues. From germline, CDR1 is LNHDA and CDR2 SQIVND (reference sequence). The CDR3 protein is CASKMGDRETQYF. CDR3 bases: TGTGCCAGTAAGATGGGGGACCGGGAGACCCAGTACTTC.

The rearrangement links TRBV7-2 to TRBJ1-1; TRBD1 is a possible D gene (5 bases). The CDR3 contains 14 residues. Germline assignment: CDR1 SGHTA and CDR2 FQGNSA. V shed 5 bases and J shed 0 bases, with 10 bases lying between them. The CDR3 DNA reads TGTGCCAGCAGCAAGGGACGTTTGAACACTGAAGCTTTCTTT. Its translation: CASSKGRLNTEAFF.

The rearrangement links TRBV5-1 to TRBJ2-3; D may be TRBD1 or TRBD2 (5 bases each). In germline, CDR1 is SGHRS, CDR2 YFSETQ. The germline V and J ends were trimmed by 1 base and 0 bases, with 12 bases remaining between them. The CDR3 contains 16 residues. In DNA form, the CDR3 reads TGCGCCAGCAGCTTGAGGGGCAGGGAGAGCACAGATACGCAGTATTTT. It translates to CASSLRGRESTDTQYF.

The chain uses TRBV4-3 and TRBJ1-4, with 10 nucleotides matching TRBD1. The trim removed 4 bases at V and 7 bases at J, leaving 6 bases unmatched. In germline, CDR1 is LGHNA, CDR2 YSLEER. This CDR3 has 15 amino acids. The CDR3: CASSPGTGAGEKLFF. DNA of the CDR3: TGCGCCAGCAGCCCAGGGACAGGGGCGGGTGAAAAACTGTTTTTT.

The CDR3 bases are TGTGCCAGCAGCCTACAGGGTTACGAGCAGTACTTC. Encoded protein: CASSLQGYEQYF. The chain links TRBV5-4 to TRBJ2-7, with a possible D match to TRBD1 (6 bases). CDR1 is SGHNT and CDR2 is YYREEE in the germline V gene (reference sequence). This CDR3 contains 12 residues. V lost 4 bases and J lost 4, with 9 bases in between.

This rearrangement joins TRBV6-1 to TRBJ1-1; possibly TRBD1 for D (6 bases). Germline V gene lookup returns CDR1 MNHNS and CDR2 SASEGT. Trimming removed 5 bases from V and 0 bases from J, with 13 bases in between. The CDR3 sequence is 15 residues long. In nucleotides, the CDR3 is TGTGCCAGCAGTTTTAACAGGGTCTTGAACACTGAAGCTTTCTTT. Translated, it gives CASSFNRVLNTEAFF.

The genes are TRBV27 and TRBJ2-1, with 8 bases lining up with TRBD1. Germline values: CDR1 MNHEY, CDR2 SMNVEV (reference sequence). The CDR3 has 15 amino acids. The V and J ends lost 5 bases and 7 bases, in that order; junction bases with no gene match: 10. The CDR3 nucleotides read TGTGCCAGCAGTCGCCACCGGACAGGGAGGAATGAGCAGTTCTTC. The encoded protein is CASSRHRTGRNEQFF.